This T cell receptor beta chain was captured by sequencing in a study of blood T cell repertoires in COVID-19 (TCRdb year 2020). Study-wide context: The collaborator samples originated in the United States, Italy and Spain and spanned the acute and convalescent phases of COVID-19. The material from the prospective study consisted of cDNA or gDNA derived from T cells, B-cell-depleted T cells, or PBMCs. Deeply sampled blood TCRbeta repertoires from subjects exposed to, actively infected with, or recovered from COVID-19 were included in the dataset. The repertoires were released in a freely available public database meant as a resource for research on the immune response to SARS-CoV-2. Samples came from the ongoing ImmuneRACE study (first 160 participants) plus 1,254 subjects from 6 global collaborators. Nearly every sample came with metadata listing a de-identified subject ID, COVID-19 status, age in years and sex. Where HLA class I and class II types were available, the types were taken from metadata supplied by the sample provider, not from assay-based typing. What the authors observed across the whole study: How much clinical and demographic metadata was included differed by source and by participant, and the metadata was provided uncurated.

TCRbeta CDR3 regions were amplified from genomic DNA using the immunoSEQ Assay, a bias-controlled multiplex PCR. On the study's bioinformatics: Within the assay, amplification of reference gene primers was used to estimate how many nucleated cells each sample contained. To quantify the absolute abundance of each unique TCRbeta CDR3 rearrangement, sequence reads were collapsed and filtered. For each sample, productive Simpson clonality was calculated as the square root of Simpson's diversity index across productive rearrangements. TCRdb carries this immuneACCESS record with in-frame sequences only. Its versions omit some clonotypes, under half of them owing to an unresolved V gene in the studies checked, with the rest unexplained. The V and J calls and clone size are taken from that table; D and trimming were inferred from the DNA. Present in this sample are 300,000 to 400,000 clones, roughly 90% of which were seen just once. 2.6% of the sample is taken by the ten largest.

Participants in the prospective study were enrolled through a virtual design, were aged roughly 18 to 100 years, and lived in approximately 25 United States geographic areas. Cohort assignment in the prospective study relied on participant-reported clinical history from a screening survey and a study questionnaire. For ImmuneRACE Cohort 3, a participant was defined as recovered based on two consecutive negative NP/OP PCR tests, clearance by a healthcare professional, or resolution of symptoms. In the prospective study, whole blood, serum and a nasopharyngeal or oropharyngeal swab were collected from each participant by mobile phlebotomists. Additional blood draws and questionnaires over a 2-month period could optionally be provided by prospective study participants. Before DNA extraction, prospective study blood samples were shipped either frozen or at room temperature. This clone was counted once. Which antigen it targets is not known. It has no much larger one-base neighbor in the sample; base qualities were not kept.

Sequenced material: PBMCs or T cells enriched from blood (not recorded which). The receptor was derived from a man between 60 and 75 years old who had recovered from COVID-19.

CDR3 sequence: CASSDPGQGIPYEQYF. The DNA sequence is given as TGTGCCAGCAGCGACCCGGGACAGGGTATACCCTACGAGCAGTACTTC. In this chain, TRBV7-2 is recombined with TRBJ2-7; 9 central bases correspond to TRBD1. The CDR3 goes from the cysteine to the phenylalanine over 16 residues. The retained sequence is limited to the CDR3, 48 bases, with the frame set at the first base. Sequences SGHTA (CDR1) and FQGNSA (CDR2) are obtained from the germline V gene. Relative to germline, V is missing 5 bases and J is missing 2 bases, with 10 bases of the junction outside any gene match.